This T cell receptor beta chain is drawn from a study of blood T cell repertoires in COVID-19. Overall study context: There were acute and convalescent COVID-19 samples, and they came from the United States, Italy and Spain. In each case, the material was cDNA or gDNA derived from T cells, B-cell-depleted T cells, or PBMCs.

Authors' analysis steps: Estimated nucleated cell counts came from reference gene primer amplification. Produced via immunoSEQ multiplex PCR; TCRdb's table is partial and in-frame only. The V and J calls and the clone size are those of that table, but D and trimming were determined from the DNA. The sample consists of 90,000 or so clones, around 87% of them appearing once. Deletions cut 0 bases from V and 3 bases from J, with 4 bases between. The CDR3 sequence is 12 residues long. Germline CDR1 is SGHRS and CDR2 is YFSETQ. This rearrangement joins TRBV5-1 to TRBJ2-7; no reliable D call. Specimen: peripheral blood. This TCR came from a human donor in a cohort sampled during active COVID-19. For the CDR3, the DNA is TGCGCCAGCAGCTTGGTAAACTACGAGCAGTACTTC. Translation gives CASSLVNYEQYF.